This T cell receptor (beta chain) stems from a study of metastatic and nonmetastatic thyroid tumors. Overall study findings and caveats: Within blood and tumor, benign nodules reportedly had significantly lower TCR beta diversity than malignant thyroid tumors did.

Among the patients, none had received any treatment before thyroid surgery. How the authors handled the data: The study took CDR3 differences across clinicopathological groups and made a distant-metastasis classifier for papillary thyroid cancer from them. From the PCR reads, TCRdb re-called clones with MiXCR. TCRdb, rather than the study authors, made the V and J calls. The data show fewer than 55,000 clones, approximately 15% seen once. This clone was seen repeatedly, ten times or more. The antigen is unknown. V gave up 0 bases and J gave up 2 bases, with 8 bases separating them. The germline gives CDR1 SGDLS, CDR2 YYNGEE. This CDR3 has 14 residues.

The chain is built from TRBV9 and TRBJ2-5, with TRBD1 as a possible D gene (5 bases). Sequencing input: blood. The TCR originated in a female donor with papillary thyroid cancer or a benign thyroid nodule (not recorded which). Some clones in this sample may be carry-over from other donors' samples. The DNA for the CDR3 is TGTGCCAGCAGCGTAGGGACATTTCAAGAGACCCAGTACTTC. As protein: CASSVGTFQETQYF.